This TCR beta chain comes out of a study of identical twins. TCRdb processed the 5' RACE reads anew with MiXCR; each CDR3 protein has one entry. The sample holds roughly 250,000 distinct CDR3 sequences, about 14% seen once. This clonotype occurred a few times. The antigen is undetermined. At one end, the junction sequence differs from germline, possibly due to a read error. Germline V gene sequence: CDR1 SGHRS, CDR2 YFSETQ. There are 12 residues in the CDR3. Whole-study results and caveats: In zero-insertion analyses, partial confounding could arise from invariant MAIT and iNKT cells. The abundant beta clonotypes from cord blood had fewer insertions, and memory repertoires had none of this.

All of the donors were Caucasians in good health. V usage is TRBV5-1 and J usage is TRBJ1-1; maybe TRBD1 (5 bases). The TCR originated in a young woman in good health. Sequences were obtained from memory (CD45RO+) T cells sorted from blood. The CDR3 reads CASSEDTGSRIF. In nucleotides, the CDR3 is TGCGCCAGCAGCGAAGACACAGGTTCACGAATCTTT.